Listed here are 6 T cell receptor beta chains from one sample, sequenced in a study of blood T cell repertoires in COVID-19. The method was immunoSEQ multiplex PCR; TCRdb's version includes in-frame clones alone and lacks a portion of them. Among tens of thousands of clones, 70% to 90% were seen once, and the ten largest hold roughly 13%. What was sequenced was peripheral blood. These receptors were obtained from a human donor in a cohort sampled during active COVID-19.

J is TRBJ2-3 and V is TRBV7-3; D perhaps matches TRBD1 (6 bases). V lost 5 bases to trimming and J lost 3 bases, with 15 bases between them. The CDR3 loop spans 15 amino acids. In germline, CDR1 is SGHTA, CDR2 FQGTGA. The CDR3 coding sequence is TGTGCCAGCAGCCCCAGGGGAATGGAAACAGATACGCAGTATTTT. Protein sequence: CASSPRGMETDTQYF.

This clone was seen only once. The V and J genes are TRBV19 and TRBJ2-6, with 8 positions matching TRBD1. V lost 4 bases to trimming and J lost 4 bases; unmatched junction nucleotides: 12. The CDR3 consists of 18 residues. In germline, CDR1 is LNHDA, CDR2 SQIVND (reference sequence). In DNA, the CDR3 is TGTGCCAGTAGTACCGGACAGGGTTCTCCCAAGGGGGCCAACGTCCTGACTTTC. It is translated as CASSTGQGSPKGANVLTF.

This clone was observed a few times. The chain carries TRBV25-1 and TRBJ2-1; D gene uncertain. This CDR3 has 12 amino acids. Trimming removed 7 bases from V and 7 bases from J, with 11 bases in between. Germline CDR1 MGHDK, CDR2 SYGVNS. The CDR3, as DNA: TGTGCCAGCACCATGTCGCGGAATGAGCAGTTCTTC. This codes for CASTMSRNEQFF.

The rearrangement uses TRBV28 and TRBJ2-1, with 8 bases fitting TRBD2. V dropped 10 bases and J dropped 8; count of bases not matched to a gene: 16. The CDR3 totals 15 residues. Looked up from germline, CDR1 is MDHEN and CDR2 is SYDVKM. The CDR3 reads CATAGAGGPRDEQFF. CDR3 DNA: TGTGCCACCGCGGGGGCGGGAGGCCCACGGGATGAGCAGTTCTTC.

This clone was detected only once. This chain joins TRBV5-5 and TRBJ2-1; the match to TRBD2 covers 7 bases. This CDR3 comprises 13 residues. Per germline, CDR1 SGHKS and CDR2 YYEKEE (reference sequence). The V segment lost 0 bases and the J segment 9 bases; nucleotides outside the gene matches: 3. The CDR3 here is CASSLVGEGEQFF. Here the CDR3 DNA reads TGTGCCAGCAGCTTGGTAGGGGAGGGTGAGCAGTTCTTC. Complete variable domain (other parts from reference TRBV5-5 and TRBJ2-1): DAGVTQSPTHLIKTRGQQVTLRCSPISGHKSVSWYQQVLGQGPQFIFQYYEKEERGRGNFPDRFSARQFPNYSSELNVNALLLGDSALYLCASSLVGEGEQFFGPGTRLTVL.

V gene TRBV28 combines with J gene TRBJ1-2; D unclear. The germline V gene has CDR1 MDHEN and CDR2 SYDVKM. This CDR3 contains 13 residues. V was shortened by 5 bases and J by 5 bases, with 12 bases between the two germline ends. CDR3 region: CASSPTRLYGYTF. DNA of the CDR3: TGTGCCAGCAGTCCGACACGTCTGTATGGCTACACCTTC.